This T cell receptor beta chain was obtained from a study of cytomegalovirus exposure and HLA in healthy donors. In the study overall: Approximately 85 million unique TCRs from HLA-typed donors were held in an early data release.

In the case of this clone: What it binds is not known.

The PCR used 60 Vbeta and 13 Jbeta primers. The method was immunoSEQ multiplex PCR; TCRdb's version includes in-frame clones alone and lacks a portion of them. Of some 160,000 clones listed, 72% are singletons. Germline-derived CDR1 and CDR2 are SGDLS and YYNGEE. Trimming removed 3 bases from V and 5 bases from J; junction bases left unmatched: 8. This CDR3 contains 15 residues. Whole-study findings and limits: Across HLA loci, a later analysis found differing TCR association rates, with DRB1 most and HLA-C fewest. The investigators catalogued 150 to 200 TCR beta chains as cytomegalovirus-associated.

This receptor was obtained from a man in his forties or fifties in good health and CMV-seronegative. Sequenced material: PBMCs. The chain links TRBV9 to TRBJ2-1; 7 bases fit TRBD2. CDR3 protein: CASSARGTKDNEQFF. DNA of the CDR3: TGTGCCAGCAGCGCAAGAGGGACTAAGGACAATGAGCAGTTCTTC.